This T cell receptor (beta chain) was obtained from a study of CD8 T cells in ankylosing spondylitis. TCRdb re-analysed the 5' RACE reads in MiXCR, keeping a single row per CDR3 protein. The sample includes 350,000 or so distinct CDR3 sequences, around a tenth of them seen just once. This clonotype was counted ten times or more. What it binds is unknown. Broader study findings: One TCR beta motif, made up of under ten highly homologous variants, appeared characteristic of ankylosing spondylitis blood. Certain motif variants had earlier been reported in reactive arthritis synovial fluid and blood. Disease-linked clones were reportedly significantly enriched in matched ankylosing spondylitis synovial fluid.

The CDR3 consists of 15 residues. Trimming pared 4 bases from V and 3 bases from J, leaving 15 bases between. Looked up from germline, CDR1 is LGHDT and CDR2 is YNNKEL (reference sequence). The genes are TRBV3-1 and TRBJ1-2; tentative D call: TRBD1 (5 bases). Sequencing input: blood, either unsorted or a sorted T cell fraction (not recorded which). This clonotype was obtained from a female donor with ankylosing spondylitis or in good health (not recorded which). CDR3 residues: CASSRTRGQYYGYTF. The CDR3, as DNA: TGTGCCAGCAGCCGGACCCGGGGCCAGTACTATGGCTACACCTTC.